Detailed here is one T cell receptor beta chain. What this receptor recognizes is not known. Per-base qualities were not stored, and no clone one base away is much larger. The receptor library was made with the immunoSEQ multiplex PCR assay. The multiplex PCR relied on a mix of 60 forward primers for TCR Vbeta segments and 13 reverse primers for TCR Jbeta segments. Amplification of the CDR3 region of rearranged TCR beta genes was performed with a multiplex PCR assay on genomic DNA. Amplified TCR beta libraries were sequenced as 87-base-pair reads on the Illumina HiSeq System. In the paper's pipeline: A later analysis counted tens of millions of unique TCR beta chains across the 690 or so repertoires, and roughly 11 million of these chains were shared by at least two donors. A nearest-neighbor algorithm error-corrected the raw reads and collapsed the reads into unique sequences, merging closely related sequences to remove PCR and sequencing errors. CDR3 sequences were aligned to IMGT reference sequences to assign V, D and J gene segments. For a sequence to be retained, a match of at least six nucleotides was required to both a V gene segment and a J gene segment. A rearrangement counted as productive if the CDR3 had no stop codons and remained in frame with V and J, and every other rearrangement counted as non-productive. CDR3 was defined according to IMGT convention as the region running from the second conserved V-encoded cysteine to the conserved J-encoded phenylalanine. In an earlier analysis of just under 600 of the donors, sequences lacking an unambiguous match to a single V gene segment were excluded. In an earlier analysis of a few hundred of the donors, a V segment was called functional when productive rearrangements were above 56.7%, and segregating when the standard deviation between donors exceeded 5%. To diagnose cytomegalovirus status from the catalog of TCR beta chain sequences, a statistical classification framework was built. In a later analysis, V and J genes were assigned by comparing TCR nucleotide sequences against IMGT/GENE-DB human TR gene sequences. A later analysis assigned CDR3 sequences and most-parsimonious VDJ recombination scenarios with the TCRdist pipeline. A later analysis defined each TCR beta chain by its CDR3 amino acid sequence plus V-gene family, and excluded reads lacking a unique V-gene family. A later analysis removed roughly 590 highly shared, low-generation-probability nucleotide sequences to deal with suspected cross-contamination and a sequencing artifact. For each public chain, a later analysis derived a clonal expansion index from normalized ranks of inferred template counts within each repertoire. In a later analysis, generation probabilities were computed using a VDJ recombination model fitted to out-of-frame rearrangements, and the results were checked against IGoR. A later analysis scored TCR-TCR, TCR-HLA and TCR-CMV co-occurrence with hypergeometric tests, applying a repertoire-size bias correction to TCR pairs. In a later analysis, false discovery rates were estimated by permuting HLA or CMV assignments 20 times. In a later analysis, co-occurring TCRs were grouped using DBSCAN, with TCRdist sequence similarity added in when clustering inside HLA-allele-positive subsets. Repertoires with fewer than 30,000 or more than 120,000 public chains were left out of co-occurrence clustering, as were five repertoires with anomalous nucleotide sharing. TCRdb re-hosts the immuneACCESS table, in-frame sequences only. Its copies lack some clones; in the studies checked, an unresolved V gene accounts for under half of them, and the cause for the rest is not known. D and trimming were read from the DNA, whereas the V and J calls and clone size are those reported in that table. For this sample there are some 150,000 clones; just under 70% appear just once. The top ten constitute 3.5% to 5% of the sample.

This record belongs to a study of cytomegalovirus exposure and HLA in healthy donors listed by TCRdb under 2017. Study-wide context: In an earlier analysis of around 540 of the donors, less than 350 Gb of sequence data and 117 million unique TCR beta sequences from about 179 million T cells were reported. Every repertoire in the discovery cohort had been generated on one and the same sequencing platform. Among roughly 370 genotyped donors of the cohort, an average of about 240,000 unique TCR beta nucleotide sequences were sequenced per donor, roughly 20% of them non-productive. Rather than using new phenotypic data, the later analysis identified candidate immune exposures from TCR beta sequences and from how often those sequences occurred across donors. The study was designed to test whether signatures of past pathogen exposure could be identified by cataloging public T cell receptors. A later genetic analysis used genome-wide SNP genotypes for 398 of the 666 donors, treating that subset as a discovery cohort. HLA typing included class I and class II loci at four-digit resolution. Four to six DR-DQ haplotypes were handled as single units for association and clustering, since linkage in the cohort was strong. The study profiled the T cell repertoires of 550 to 700 subjects by immunosequencing and related them to cytomegalovirus serostatus. Donor age, sex, ethnicity and CMV serostatus were collected together with the repertoire data. In a later analysis, previously published TCR beta repertoires from some 640 donors were re-analyzed and high-resolution HLA genotyping was added so that TCR occurrence patterns could be studied. To decide whether each TCR beta V gene segment behaved as functional or pseudogenic, an earlier analysis of approximately 600 of the donors relied on high-throughput TCR beta sequencing. In addition to the first cohort of 666 subjects, a separate validation cohort of approximately 130 different subjects was used. Roughly 310 gigabases of sequencing data and approximately 93 million unique TCR sequences were included in an early release covering about 620 HLA-typed donors. Typing coverage differed by locus: A, B, C, DRB1 and DQB1 were typed in roughly 620-630 donors, DQA1 in about 500, DPA1 in approximately 610, and DPB1 in approximately 450. To predict cytomegalovirus infection status, the study brought together high-throughput TCR immunosequencing, statistical association of individual TCRs with disease status, and machine learning. Among the roughly 410 genotyped donors, about 83% belonged to the genetic ancestry cluster associated with self-reported Caucasian donors. Study-level results and caveats: Linkage disequilibrium might explain the correlated functional status among segregating V segments, but an unknown experimental factor could not be ruled out. The presence/absence analyses assumed that sequencing depth was roughly uniform across donors, and that assumption may not be true. According to a later analysis, parvovirus B19, influenza, CMV and Epstein-Barr virus appeared linked to several top co-occurrence clusters. Because HLA typing was missing for some donors at each locus, association tests included only the typed subset. In an earlier analysis of some 550 of the donors, most TCR beta V segments were observed in productive rearrangements about 87% or about 30% of the time, broadly matching IMGT annotations. In a later analysis, TCR association rates were found to vary across HLA loci, with the most associated TCRs seen for DRB1 alleles and the fewest for HLA-C alleles. A further reported finding was that TCR beta sequences accurately predicted the HLA-A and HLA-B alleles for most subjects in the first cohort. A later analysis associated 15,000 or so TCR beta sequences with specific HLA alleles at a false discovery rate of 0.05. Across donors, most TCR sequences were observed very rarely, whereas some public TCRs were present in many individuals. The classifier was reported to diagnose cytomegalovirus status with high specificity and sensitivity in both the original and validation cohorts. The authors suggested that the approach could potentially be generalized to other disease states and immunological phenotypes. A group of highly shared sequence variants was considered likely to be a technical artifact of the sequencing pipeline. A few of the identified cytomegalovirus-associated TCR beta chains were confirmed in vitro to be specific for cytomegalovirus antigens. Because counts were too low, about 15 rarely observed V segments, including chromosome 9 orphons, were left out of the earlier analysis of about 620 of the donors. Some IMGT-functional V segments, including TRBV6-2 and TRBV6-3, could not be distinguished by the 87-base-pair reads and were therefore excluded. CMV serostatus was the only immune exposure information available for the cohort. In this cohort, only TCR beta chains were sequenced, and detectable features were limited by the absence of alpha or paired-chain data. Most CMV-associated TCR beta chains appeared to be HLA-restricted in a later analysis, and the HLA associations seemed to be driven largely by CMV exposure. The study listed approximately 160 TCR beta chains as associated with cytomegalovirus. A later genetic analysis associated a missense DCLRE1C variant with V-gene and J-gene trimming of TCR beta chains, and an independent cohort replicated the association. Assigning TCR associations to individual alleles was difficult when HLA alleles, especially DR and DQ, strongly co-occurred. According to a later genetic analysis, donors in an Asian-associated ancestry cluster had fewer N-insertions in productive TCRs than the roughly 660-donor mean. In a later analysis, HLA-associated TCR beta chains showed more clonal expansion and lower generation probabilities than non-associated chains that were equally common.

The cohort consisted of hundreds of healthy bone marrow donors. Cohort members were all nominally healthy when sampled, although unrecorded immune exposures were likely present. The donor was CMV seronegative and belonged to the group of over 300 seronegative cohort members. A peripheral blood sample was collected from each donor, and TCR beta sequencing was performed on peripheral blood mononuclear cells. The Qiagen DNeasy Blood Extraction Kit was used to extract genomic DNA from the blood cell samples. The germline V gene (reference sequence) provides CDR1 LNHDA and CDR2 SQIVND. The CDR3 spans 14 residues, from the cysteine through the phenylalanine. The only DNA kept is the CDR3, 42 bases in frame from the first base. The germline ends are 15 bases apart after V is trimmed by 6 bases and J by 4 bases.

The rearranged chain carries TRBV19 and TRBJ1-1, with TRBD1 tentatively as D gene (6 bases match). Material: PBMCs. The sequence derives from a man aged 55 to 69 in good health and CMV-seronegative. For the CDR3, the sequence is CASRDAGQTTEAFF. DNA sequence: TGTGCCAGTAGGGATGCTGGACAGACCACTGAAGCTTTCTTT.